These 20 T cell receptor beta chains were all obtained from the same sample, sequenced in a study of Ad26.COV2.S vaccination and SARS-CoV-2 variants. Described treatment: around 19 received Ad26.COV2.S at low or high dose, single or two shots; about 5 received placebo; per-sample allocation not given. Following the first vaccine or placebo injection, samples were taken on day 63. Measured with immunoSEQ multiplex PCR; TCRdb has only the in-frame clones, and not every one. Here the sample spans 250,000 to 300,000 clones, over 75% being singletons. The sample in question was peripheral blood, obtained in a trial of Ad26.COV2.S vaccine versus placebo. These receptors originate from a person aged 18-60 years who received the Ad26.COV2.S COVID-19 vaccine or a placebo.

The chain carries TRBV30 and TRBJ1-5; the D gene is possibly TRBD1 (5 bases). Germline CDR1 GTSNPN, CDR2 SVGIG (reference sequence). This CDR3 is 14 amino acids long. The V end lost 2 bases, the J end lost 3 bases, and 11 bases lay between the germline ends. This CDR3 is CAWSPGALNQPQHF. DNA for the CDR3: TGTGCCTGGAGTCCTGGGGCTCTCAATCAGCCCCAGCATTTT.

The J gene is TRBJ2-1, the V gene TRBV24-1; 13 nucleotides line up with TRBD2. Germline assignment: CDR1 KGHDR and CDR2 SFDVKD. This CDR3 spans 17 amino acids. The V and J ends lost 3 bases and 7 bases, in that order; junction bases with no gene match: 8. The CDR3 DNA is TGTGCCACCAGTGATCTCGGACTAGCGGGAGCGCGTAATGAGCAGTTCTTC. It translates to CATSDLGLAGARNEQFF.

This chain connects TRBV18 to TRBJ2-1; 11 nucleotides agree with TRBD2. J lost 0 bases, V lost 1 base, and 11 bases had no gene match. Germline V gene data show CDR1 as KGHSH and CDR2 as LQKENI. The CDR3 has 20 amino acids. In nucleotides, the CDR3 is TGTGCCAGCTCACCACTGTTGTCTAGCGGGGGGCTCGCCTCCTACAATGAGCAGTTCTTC. It is translated as CASSPLLSSGGLASYNEQFF.

The rearrangement links TRBV6-4 to TRBJ2-3; TRBD2 agrees at 9 bases. Germline values: CDR1 MRHNA, CDR2 SNTAGT. This CDR3 has 16 amino acids. V was clipped by 2 bases and J by 3 bases; unmatched bases: 6. The CDR3 DNA is TGTGCCAGCAGTGACGTTAGCGGGAGTGGGACAGATACGCAGTATTTT. Protein product: CASSDVSGSGTDTQYF.

The chain links TRBV5-6 to TRBJ2-4; 8 bases agree with TRBD2. The junction had 11 bases not matched to a gene; V was cut back by 3 bases and J by 0 bases. CDR3 length equals 18 residues. The germline CDR1 and CDR2 sequences are SGHDT and YYEEEE. The CDR3 loop is CASSSTTSGEIAKNIQYF. The CDR3 DNA is TGTGCCAGCAGCTCAACCACTAGCGGAGAGATAGCCAAAAACATTCAGTACTTC.

The chain uses TRBV30 and TRBJ2-6; D perhaps matches TRBD2 (5 bases). Per the germline V gene, CDR1 is GTSNPN and CDR2 is SVGIG (reference sequence). CDR3 length: 14 residues. V lost 3 bases and J lost 0, with 6 bases in between. CDR3 DNA sequence: TGTGCCTGGAGGGCGGGCTCTGGGGCCAACGTCCTGACTTTC. Protein product: CAWRAGSGANVLTF.

This clone was detected once. This chain connects TRBV27 to TRBJ2-6; D remains ambiguous. Germline loops: CDR1 MNHEY, CDR2 SMNVEV (reference sequence). V was shortened by 6 bases and J by 4 bases, with 7 bases between the two germline ends. The CDR3 is 13 amino acids. CDR3 DNA: TGTGCCAGCAGCCTGCGGGGGGCCAACGTCCTGACTTTC. Its translation: CASSLRGANVLTF.

V usage is TRBV6-5 and J usage is TRBJ2-2; D is undetermined. This CDR3 region has 11 residues. Germline CDR1 reads MNHEY; CDR2 reads SVGAGI. With 10 bases removed from V and 2 bases from J, the gap between germline ends came to 5 bases. The CDR3 here is CANPNTGELFF. CDR3 bases: TGTGCCAACCCCAACACCGGGGAGCTGTTTTTT.

This clone was recorded only once. The chain is built from TRBV5-8 and TRBJ1-6; a weak D match, TRBD1 (5 bases). Germline loops: CDR1 SGHTS, CDR2 YDEGEE. The V gene lost 6 bases and the J gene lost 8 bases, with 18 bases spanning the gap. The CDR3 sequence is 15 residues long. CDR3 coding DNA: TGTGCCAGCACTGATTCGACAGTTTGGGATTCACCCCTCCACTTT. Translation gives CASTDSTVWDSPLHF.

The chain joins TRBV9 to TRBJ1-2; D gene uncertain. There are 11 residues in the CDR3. Germline V gene data show CDR1 as SGDLS and CDR2 as YYNGEE. V was pared by 2 bases and J by 5 bases, with 4 bases between. CDR3 amino acids: CASSVSYGYTF. The CDR3 DNA is TGTGCCAGCAGCGTCTCGTATGGCTACACCTTC.

The rearrangement uses TRBV7-2 and TRBJ2-2; D is unclear. V was cut by 1 base and J by 5 bases, with 8 bases left in between. This CDR3 has 14 amino acids. Per the germline V gene, CDR1 is SGHTA and CDR2 is FQGNSA. The CDR3 spells CASSLVANTGELFF. CDR3 in DNA: TGTGCCAGCAGCTTAGTAGCAAATACCGGGGAGCTGTTTTTT.

The chain employs TRBV20-1 and TRBJ2-6; tentative D call: TRBD1 (5 bases). With 3 bases removed from V and 1 base from J, the gap between germline ends came to 7 bases. Germline CDR1 is DFQATT and CDR2 is SNEGSKA (reference sequence). This CDR3 contains 14 residues. This CDR3 is CSASQGSGANVLTF. For the CDR3, the DNA is TGCAGTGCTAGTCAGGGTTCTGGGGCCAACGTCCTGACTTTC.

This sequence joins TRBV9 and TRBJ1-2; D gene unclear. V lost 0 bases and J 5 bases, leaving 5 bases between the germline ends. CDR1 SGDLS and CDR2 YYNGEE come from the germline V gene. The CDR3 extends over 12 amino acids. CDR3: CASSVVGYGYTF. The CDR3 region has the DNA TGTGCCAGCAGCGTAGTGGGTTATGGCTACACCTTC.

The V and J genes are TRBV12-5 and TRBJ1-5; possible D gene TRBD1, 6 bases. Trimming pared 5 bases from V and 2 bases from J, leaving 13 bases between. This CDR3 spans 15 amino acids. Germline loops: CDR1 LGHNT, CDR2 FRNRAP. The DNA for the CDR3 is TGTGCTAGTGGTCCATTAAGACAGGGCAATCAGCCCCAGCATTTT. This sequence encodes CASGPLRQGNQPQHF.

The chain is built from TRBV29-1 and TRBJ2-2, with 9 bases fitting TRBD1. This CDR3 has 13 amino acids. CDR1 is SQVTM, CDR2 ANQGSEA, per germline. V lost 7 bases, J lost 4 bases, and 4 bases stayed unmatched. In DNA form, the CDR3 reads TGCAGCGCCCGGGACAGGGTCACCGGGGAGCTGTTTTTT. Encoded protein: CSARDRVTGELFF.

V and J are TRBV4-1 and TRBJ2-7, with D possibly being TRBD2 (5 bases). The V gene's germline CDR1 is MGHRA and CDR2 YSYEKL. The CDR3 has 16 amino acids. V lost 2 bases and J lost 4, with 18 bases in between. CDR3 nucleotide sequence: TGCGCCAGCAGCCAACCCGGGGTGCCTGGATGGTACGAGCAGTACTTC. This translates into CASSQPGVPGWYEQYF.

This sequence joins TRBV3-1 (or the pseudogene TRBV3-2) and TRBJ1-1; D is possibly TRBD1 (5 bases). With 0 bases removed from V and 10 bases from J, the gap between germline ends came to 15 bases. This CDR3 comprises 14 residues. The V gene's germline CDR1 is LGHDT and CDR2 YNNKEL (reference sequence). CDR3 protein: CASSQDGSRGAAFF. In DNA, the CDR3 is TGTGCCAGCAGCCAAGATGGATCGAGGGGCGCAGCTTTCTTT.

The J gene is TRBJ1-4, the V gene TRBV5-1, with 7 bases matching TRBD1. There are 15 residues in the CDR3. Looked up from germline, CDR1 is SGHRS and CDR2 is YFSETQ. V lost 4 bases, J lost 3 bases, and 6 bases stayed unmatched. The CDR3 region has the DNA TGCGCCAGCAGCCAGACGGGACAGCCTAATGAAAAACTGTTTTTT. Protein sequence: CASSQTGQPNEKLFF.

This clone was seen a handful of times. This rearrangement joins TRBV10-2 to TRBJ2-7; 7 nucleotides agree with TRBD2. Germline V gives CDR1 WSHSY, CDR2 SAAADI. V dropped 3 bases and J dropped 0; count of bases not matched to a gene: 5. CDR3 length: 15 amino acids. CDR3 in amino acids: CASSDPGGSSYEQYF. In nucleotides, the CDR3 is TGCGCCAGCAGTGACCCGGGCGGGAGCTCCTACGAGCAGTACTTC.

V gene TRBV19 combines with J gene TRBJ2-3; the D gene is possibly TRBD2 (6 bases). The CDR3 runs 13 residues. With 7 bases removed from V and 0 bases from J, the gap between germline ends came to 8 bases. From germline, CDR1 is LNHDA and CDR2 SQIVND (reference sequence). The CDR3 region has the DNA TGTGCCAGTAACGGGGGAAGCACAGATACGCAGTATTTT. Protein sequence: CASNGGSTDTQYF.